This T cell receptor beta chain was sequenced in a study of T cells after yellow fever vaccination. The CDR3 length is 16 residues. Germline loops: CDR1 KGHSH, CDR2 LQKENI. Deletions cut 3 bases from V and 0 bases from J, with 14 bases between. The study made its TCR cDNA through 5'RACE template switching. That step introduced a universal primer site along with UMIs. TCRdb recomputed calls from the 5' RACE reads with MiXCR, one row per CDR3 protein. The sample has 400,000 to 450,000 distinct CDR3 sequences, 18% seen once; the top ten hold 15% to 20%. In this sample, this clonotype turned up a few times. What it binds is unknown. General study points: Abundant clonotypes from the bulk population could get into FACS-sorted repertoires as contaminants. Reappearing after the booster were most of the clones from primary vaccination (approximately 96% CD4, around 88% CD8).

The rearrangement uses TRBV18 and TRBJ1-2; possible D gene TRBD1, 5 bases. This TCR came from a man younger than 35 who received the YFV17D yellow fever vaccine. The sequencing here drew on PBMCs, taken before the yellow fever booster vaccination. The CDR3 DNA reads as TGTGCCAGCTCACCCCCTGGGACGGCAGCTAACTATGGCTACACCTTC. Its protein product is CASSPPGTAANYGYTF.